This T cell receptor beta chain is drawn from a study of cytomegalovirus exposure and HLA in healthy donors. Study in general: A prior study identified approximately 120 million unique TCR beta sequences from 200 million or so T cells. Findings and caveats of the study: A few CMV-associated chains proved CMV antigen-specific in vitro. With later analysis, a missense DCLRE1C variant became linked to TCR beta V- and J-gene trimming.

A word on this clone: The target antigen is unknown.

PCR involved 60 Vbeta and 13 Jbeta primers. Libraries were prepared by immunoSEQ multiplex PCR; TCRdb keeps only in-frame clonotypes and omits some of them. The table records more than 95,000 clones, over 8% of them present only once. The V gene lost 4 bases and the J gene lost 0 bases, with 8 bases spanning the gap. This CDR3 has 14 residues. The germline V gene has CDR1 MRHNA and CDR2 SNTAGT. V usage is TRBV6-4 and J usage is TRBJ2-3; TRBD1 is a possible D gene (5 bases). The sample was PBMCs. The TCR sequence derives from a man aged 30 to 39 in good health and CMV-seronegative. DNA for the CDR3: TGTGCCAGCAGTGCAGGGCTTAGCACAGATACGCAGTATTTT. Translating gives CASSAGLSTDTQYF.